This entry lists 24 T cell receptor beta chains sequenced from one sample in a study of CD8 T cells in ankylosing spondylitis. Their cognate antigens are unknown. Study-wide results and caveats: A motif in TCR beta, a set of under ten highly homologous variants, appeared characteristic of ankylosing spondylitis blood.

Each CDR3 protein gets one entry after TCRdb re-called the 5' RACE reads with MiXCR. The sample gives 800,000 to 900,000 distinct CDR3 sequences, roughly 10% of which show up once; less than 0.65% is in the top ten. The sequencing sample was made of blood, either unsorted or a sorted T cell fraction (not recorded which). The origin of the receptors is a male donor with ankylosing spondylitis.

The rearrangement links TRBV20-1 to TRBJ1-4; 9 bases are a match to TRBD1. The CDR3 extends over 14 amino acids. Trimming at V came to 2 bases and at J to 7 bases, leaving 5 bases not matched to a gene. CDR1 and CDR2 (germline): DFQATT, SNEGSKA (reference sequence). The CDR3 DNA reads as TGCAGTGCTAGAAGACAGGGGGGATCTGAAAAACTGTTTTTT. This translates into CSARRQGGSEKLFF.

This rearrangement joins TRBV12-3 or TRBV12-4 to TRBJ2-5; D is perhaps TRBD1 (6 bases). CDR3 length: 13 residues. V lost 5 bases to trimming and J lost 3 bases, with 10 bases between them. Here the CDR3 DNA reads TGTGCCAGCAGTATCAGACAGGAAGAGACCCAGTACTTC. Translation gives CASSIRQEETQYF.

This clonotype was detected a few times. The chain is built from TRBV7-9 and TRBJ2-1; the D gene is possibly TRBD2 (5 bases). V shed 5 bases and J shed 5 bases, with 22 bases lying between them. The germline gives CDR1 SEHNR, CDR2 FQNEAQ (reference sequence). There are 17 residues in the CDR3. The CDR3 spells CASSLRGVGGGHNEQFF. Written as DNA, the CDR3 is TGTGCCAGCAGCCTCCGGGGTGTAGGAGGCGGCCACAATGAGCAGTTCTTC.

The chain employs TRBV18 and TRBJ2-3; 9 bases line up with TRBD2. The CDR3 contains 16 residues. Per germline, CDR1 KGHSH and CDR2 LQKENI. Trimming cost V 1 base and J 5 bases; bases outside gene matches: 7. CDR3 residues: CASSPQDSGGGDTQYF. CDR3 nucleotides: TGTGCCAGCTCACCACAGGATAGCGGGGGTGGAGATACGCAGTATTTT.

This clonotype was detected a few times. The V call is TRBV4-2, the J call TRBJ2-2; 10 bases are shared with TRBD1. The CDR3 sequence is 14 residues long. Germline-derived CDR1 and CDR2 are LGHNA and YNFKEQ. The V segment lost 6 bases and the J segment 6 bases; nucleotides outside the gene matches: 4. CDR3 DNA: TGTGCCAGCAGGACAGGGGGCGGTGCCGGGGAGCTGTTTTTT. This gives the protein CASRTGGGAGELFF.

This clonotype was counted a few times. The chain recombines TRBV20-1 with TRBJ1-6; D perhaps matches TRBD1 (6 bases). The CDR3 has 16 residues. V was cut by 0 bases and J by 5 bases, with 14 bases left in between. CDR1 is DFQATT, CDR2 SNEGSKA, per germline (reference sequence). Here the CDR3 reads CSARDSYREDNSPLHF. In DNA form, the CDR3 reads TGCAGTGCTAGAGACAGTTACAGGGAGGATAATTCACCCCTCCACTTT.

This clonotype was seen a few times. This chain connects TRBV4-2 to TRBJ2-7, with 8 bases fitting TRBD1. CDR1 LGHNA and CDR2 YNFKEQ come from the germline V gene. V gave up 5 bases and J gave up 3 bases; unmatched junction bases: 6. The CDR3 contains 14 residues. DNA of the CDR3: TGTGCCAGCAGCTACAGGGGGATAGGCTACGAGCAGTACTTC. Encoded protein: CASSYRGIGYEQYF.

This chain links TRBV6-5 with TRBJ2-1, with 11 nucleotides matching TRBD1. Germline assignment: CDR1 MNHEY and CDR2 SVGAGI. The ends lost 0 bases at V and 5 bases at J; junction bases unmatched: 6. This CDR3 has 17 residues. For the CDR3, the DNA is TGTGCCAGCAGTTACTCGGGGGGACAGGGGGGCCACAATGAGCAGTTCTTC. Translated: CASSYSGGQGGHNEQFF.

This chain uses TRBV11-2 with TRBJ2-1; D remains unclear. CDR3 length: 16 amino acids. Trimming shortened V by 3 bases and J by 0 bases, and 12 bases separated the two germline ends. Germline CDR1 reads SGHAT; CDR2 reads FQNNGV. This chain's CDR3 is CASSFGPRSSYNEQFF. The CDR3, as DNA: TGTGCCAGCAGCTTTGGACCGCGAAGCTCCTACAATGAGCAGTTCTTC.

A few counts support this clonotype. J is TRBJ2-1 and V is TRBV4-2; 12 bases line up with TRBD2. From germline, CDR1 is LGHNA and CDR2 YNFKEQ. The CDR3 has 17 residues. Trimming at V came to 0 bases and at J to 8 bases, leaving 8 bases not matched to a gene. Here the CDR3 DNA reads TGTGCCAGCAGCCAAGAAAATCGACTAGCGGGAGTCCATGAGCAGTTCTTC. Translated: CASSQENRLAGVHEQFF.

The genes are TRBV6-2 or TRBV6-3 and TRBJ2-3; 7 bases are a match to TRBD2. Germline V lookup: CDR1 MNHEY, CDR2 SVGEGT. The trim removed 2 bases at V and 4 bases at J, leaving 12 bases unmatched. CDR3 length: 17 amino acids. CDR3 protein: CASSYPPLAVGPDTQYF. The CDR3, as DNA: TGTGCCAGCAGTTACCCTCCTCTAGCGGTGGGGCCAGATACGCAGTATTTT.

This clonotype was recorded a few times. The J gene is TRBJ2-2, the V gene TRBV5-1; the D gene is possibly TRBD1 (6 bases). V lost 3 bases and J 4 bases, leaving 13 bases between the germline ends. The CDR3 consists of 15 residues. In germline, CDR1 is SGHRS, CDR2 YFSETQ. CDR3 DNA: TGCGCCAGCAGCTCTATACAGGGCGGCACCGGGGAGCTGTTTTTT. It translates to CASSSIQGGTGELFF.

There are a few counts of this clonotype. Written as DNA, the CDR3 is TGTGCCACCAGTGGCCGGACGAACACCGGGGAGCTGTTTTTT. Translated: CATSGRTNTGELFF. This chain connects TRBV24-1 to TRBJ2-2; no clear D gene. The germline gives CDR1 KGHDR, CDR2 SFDVKD. The CDR3 length is 14 residues. Trimming took off 5 bases at V and 0 bases at J, with 6 bases between the two ends.

This clonotype was counted between two and nine times. V usage is TRBV15 and J usage is TRBJ2-2; D remains unclear. The length of the CDR3 is 15 residues. V lost 3 bases to trimming and J lost 2 bases, with 10 bases between them. The germline V gene has CDR1 LNHNV and CDR2 YYDKDF (reference sequence). Here the CDR3 reads CATSSQLTNTGELFF. CDR3 coding DNA: TGTGCCACCAGCAGTCAGCTAACTAACACCGGGGAGCTGTTTTTT.

This clonotype appeared many times. The V call is TRBV7-2, the J call TRBJ2-7; tentatively, D is TRBD1 (5 bases). Germline V lookup: CDR1 SGHTA, CDR2 FQGNSA. The CDR3 extends over 13 amino acids. Trimming removed 5 bases from V and 4 bases from J, with 12 bases in between. CDR3 residues: CASSLGHLYEQYF. In nucleotides, the CDR3 is TGTGCCAGCAGCCTCGGACACCTTTACGAGCAGTACTTC.

The chain couples TRBV20-1 to TRBJ2-1, with no clear D. Trimming stripped 6 bases from V and 0 bases from J, with 15 bases between. Germline V gene sequence: CDR1 DFQATT, CDR2 SNEGSKA (reference sequence). CDR3 length equals 15 residues. In DNA form, the CDR3 reads TGCAGTGCCTCATACGCGGTTACCTCCTACAATGAGCAGTTCTTC. It specifies CSASYAVTSYNEQFF.

This sequence joins TRBV29-1 and TRBJ2-1, with a weak D call TRBD2 (6 bases). The CDR3 consists of 15 residues. V lost 4 bases, J lost 0 bases, and 13 bases lay in between. The germline CDR1 and CDR2 sequences are SQVTM and ANQGSEA. CDR3 sequence (DNA): TGCAGCGTTGGGGAGACTAGGAGCTCCTACAATGAGCAGTTCTTC. It yields the protein CSVGETRSSYNEQFF.

The rearrangement uses TRBV20-1 and TRBJ2-5; tentatively, D is TRBD2 (6 bases). CDR3 length equals 13 residues. Germline V lookup: CDR1 DFQATT, CDR2 SNEGSKA (reference sequence). V was shortened by 3 bases and J by 5 bases, with 13 bases between the two germline ends. The CDR3 reads CSASLASVETQYF. The DNA for the CDR3 is TGCAGTGCTAGTTTGGCTAGCGTGGAGACCCAGTACTTC.

The chain links TRBV7-9 to TRBJ2-2; D gene uncertain. Per the germline V gene, CDR1 is SEHNR and CDR2 is FQNEAQ (reference sequence). The CDR3 has 13 amino acids. V lost 5 bases, J lost 5 bases, and 9 bases lay in between. The CDR3 protein is CASSDRWTGELFF. In DNA form, the CDR3 reads TGTGCCAGCAGCGATCGTTGGACCGGGGAGCTGTTTTTT. The whole variable domain, remainder taken from reference TRBV7-9 and TRBJ2-2, is DTGVSQNPRHKITKRGQNVTFRCDPISEHNRLYWYRQTLGQGPEFLTYFQNEAQLEKSRLLSDRFSAERPKGSFSTLEIQRTEQGDSAMYLCASSDRWTGELFFGEGSRLTVL.

There are many counts of this clonotype. J is TRBJ2-1 and V is TRBV12-3 or TRBV12-4; perhaps TRBD2 as D (5 bases). Trimming cost V 7 bases and J 8 bases, with 12 bases left between them. There are 12 residues in the CDR3. The DNA of the CDR3 is TGTGCCAGCAACCACTACGGGGATGAGCAGTTCTTC. This encodes CASNHYGDEQFF.

This clonotype has a handful of counts. The chain employs TRBV12-3 or TRBV12-4 and TRBJ2-5; D not resolved. V was shortened by 6 bases and J by 3 bases, with 17 bases between the two germline ends. This CDR3 contains 15 residues. The DNA for the CDR3 is TGTGCCAGCAGGCAGCGATACGGTGGGGAAGAGACCCAGTACTTC. This translates into CASRQRYGGEETQYF.

This clonotype showed up just a few times. This sequence joins TRBV7-9 and TRBJ1-2, with D possibly matching TRBD1 (5 bases). The CDR3 totals 12 residues. V lost 7 bases to trimming and J lost 7 bases, with 13 bases between them. The germline gives CDR1 SEHNR, CDR2 FQNEAQ (reference sequence). CDR3 sequence: CASTVQESGYTF. DNA for the CDR3: TGTGCCAGCACCGTACAGGAATCTGGCTACACCTTC.

This clonotype was seen more than once but under ten times. The CDR3: CSFTDSYYGYTF. The CDR3 DNA reads TGCAGCTTCACTGACAGCTACTATGGCTACACCTTC. The chain combines TRBV29-1 with TRBJ1-2; tentatively, D is TRBD1 (5 bases). CDR3 size: 12 residues. Trimming took 8 bases from V and 3 from J, leaving 13 bases between them. Germline V gene data show CDR1 as SQVTM and CDR2 as ANQGSEA.

V gene TRBV2 combines with J gene TRBJ2-5, with 9 bases lining up with TRBD1. Per germline, CDR1 SNHLY and CDR2 FYNNEI. With 6 bases clipped from V and 7 bases from J, the junction kept 9 bases outside the gene matches. The CDR3 is 14 amino acids. The CDR3 DNA reads TGTGCCAGCAGAGATACAGGGGGCCACCGGACCCAGTACTTC. It yields the protein CASRDTGGHRTQYF.